A single T cell receptor beta chain is shown here with its context. A much larger clone differs from this one at a single base, so this may be a read error. The data derive from a study of T-cell reconstitution after alpha-beta-depleted transplantation in children. The CDR3 loop spans 15 amino acids. The ends were cut back, 0 bases at V and 1 base at J, with 8 bases in the middle. Germline CDR1 reads LGHNA; CDR2 reads YSLEER. Unique molecular identifiers were incorporated during preparation of the TCRbeta library. TCRdb reprocessed the PCR reads with MiXCR, giving one entry per CDR3 protein. The sample lists approximately 590,000 distinct CDR3 sequences; more than 9% were seen once.

This TCR was sampled from a human donor who donated a stem cell graft to a child with acute myeloid leukemia. The sample consisted of PBMCs from the stem cell graft donor, taken from the stem cell graft. The chain combines TRBV4-3 with TRBJ2-3; a weak D match, TRBD1 (5 bases). The CDR3 bases are TGCGCCAGCAGCCAAGATAGCAGGGGCACAGATACGCAGTATTTT. This codes for CASSQDSRGTDTQYF.